Presented here are 10 T cell receptor beta chains from one specimen sequenced in a study of T cells in Graves' hyperthyroidism and ophthalmopathy (dated by TCRdb to about 2019). Libraries were built with multiplex PCR. Sequencing instrument: Illumina HiSeq 2000. Amplification of TCR beta CDR3 regions was carried out from RNA transcripts. For the first round of RT-PCR on the TCR CDR3, the HTBI primer set was used together with the Qiagen OneStep RT-PCR kit. TCRdb reprocessing: public reads trimmed at Q25 with fastp, clones called with MiXCR, in-frame beta chains kept. Each record represents a unique CDR3 protein, reported with the most common genes and DNA among its rows. In this sample the table shows about 770,000 distinct CDR3 sequences, around 20% of which occur a single time. Roughly 17% of the sample is taken by the ten largest. The sample comprised blood. Receptor source: a woman aged 45-59 years with Graves' hyperthyroidism that later progressed to Graves' ophthalmopathy.

The sample holds many counts of this clonotype. The chain uses TRBV30 and TRBJ1-5; 8 nucleotides align to TRBD1. Germline CDR1 is GTSNPN and CDR2 is SVGIG (reference sequence). Trimming at V came to 1 base and at J to 7 bases, leaving 6 bases not matched to a gene. This CDR3 is 14 amino acids long. This CDR3 is CAWSAGQGWQPQHF. CDR3 nucleotide sequence: TGTGCCTGGAGTGCTGGACAGGGCTGGCAGCCCCAGCATTTT.

CDR3 in DNA: TGTGCCAGCAGCGTAGACTTTTCCTACAATGAGCAGTTCTTC. Amino acid sequence: CASSVDFSYNEQFF. The chain is built from TRBV9 and TRBJ2-1; no definite D call. Germline V CDR1 and CDR2: SGDLS, YYNGEE. Trimming stripped 0 bases from V and 1 base from J, with 5 bases between. This CDR3 has 14 residues.

This clonotype has more than one count but fewer than ten. The rearrangement uses TRBV2 and TRBJ2-7; TRBD1 agrees at 8 bases. The CDR3 runs to 14 residues. Germline V lookup: CDR1 SNHLY, CDR2 FYNNEI. Trimming at V came to 10 bases and at J to 2 bases, leaving 10 bases not matched to a gene. The CDR3 is CATQGAFIPYEQYF. In DNA form, the CDR3 reads TGTGCCACCCAGGGGGCTTTTATCCCCTACGAGCAGTACTTC.

This clonotype has ten or more counts. This chain joins TRBV20-1 and TRBJ1-2, with D possibly being TRBD1 (5 bases). CDR3 length: 16 amino acids. Germline CDR1 reads DFQATT; CDR2 reads SNEGSKA (reference sequence). V was cut by 0 bases and J by 5 bases, with 19 bases left in between. The CDR3 loop is CSARDPKAGVSYGYTF. DNA for the CDR3: TGCAGTGCTAGAGATCCTAAGGCGGGGGTTTCGTATGGCTACACCTTC.

The genes are TRBV27 and TRBJ2-7; 8 bases are shared with TRBD1. The CDR3 loop spans 15 amino acids. Unmatched junction bases numbered 6, after V lost 5 bases and J lost 0 bases. Per the germline V gene, CDR1 is MNHEY and CDR2 is SMNVEV (reference sequence). This chain's CDR3 is CASSIRDRFSYEQYF. As DNA, the CDR3 is TGTGCCAGCAGTATCCGGGACAGGTTCTCCTACGAGCAGTACTTC.

This clonotype was picked up a small number of times. The rearrangement joins TRBV7-9 to TRBJ1-6; TRBD1 matches at 10 bases. Germline-derived CDR1 and CDR2 are SEHNR and FQNEAQ (reference sequence). This CDR3 region has 16 residues. Germline trimming cut 5 bases from V and 7 bases from J; bases unmatched to any gene: 8. CDR3 coding DNA: TGTGCCAGCAGCCCCTCGACAGGGGGCTCAAATTCACCCCTCCACTTT. The encoded protein is CASSPSTGGSNSPLHF.

The rearrangement uses TRBV15 and TRBJ1-3, with 8 bases aligning to TRBD1. The V segment lost 4 bases and the J segment 7 bases; nucleotides outside the gene matches: 18. From germline, CDR1 is LNHNV and CDR2 YYDKDF (reference sequence). This CDR3 comprises 18 residues. The CDR3 region has the DNA TGTGCCACCAGCACCTTCCCTCCGACAGGGGAAGCATGGAACACCATATATTTT. It encodes CATSTFPPTGEAWNTIYF.

This clonotype has just a few counts. The CDR3 nucleotides read TGTGCCAGTAGACTATCGGTGGGGGTTGGTACTGAAGCTTTCTTT. It translates to CASRLSVGVGTEAFF. This rearrangement joins TRBV19 to TRBJ1-1, with D perhaps TRBD1 (5 bases). Germline assignment: CDR1 LNHDA and CDR2 SQIVND (reference sequence). The CDR3 loop spans 15 amino acids. V lost 6 bases and J lost 5, with 19 bases in between.

This clonotype was seen ten or more times. The gene calls are TRBV2 and TRBJ1-5, with no clear D. Germline assignment: CDR1 SNHLY and CDR2 FYNNEI. Trimming left V 6 bases short and J 7 bases short, with 19 bases between. The CDR3 contains 15 residues. DNA for the CDR3: TGTGCCAGCAGCACCCTTGGCCGGACGAGGCAGCCCCAGCATTTT. Translation gives CASSTLGRTRQPQHF.

J is TRBJ1-1 and V is TRBV2; unclear D gene. The CDR3 extends over 15 amino acids. The ends were cut back, 1 base at V and 1 base at J, with 10 bases in the middle. Looked up from germline, CDR1 is SNHLY and CDR2 is FYNNEI. Here the CDR3 DNA reads TGTGCCAGCAGTGAAGAGGTACAGACGAACACTGAAGCTTTCTTT. Amino acids: CASSEEVQTNTEAFF.